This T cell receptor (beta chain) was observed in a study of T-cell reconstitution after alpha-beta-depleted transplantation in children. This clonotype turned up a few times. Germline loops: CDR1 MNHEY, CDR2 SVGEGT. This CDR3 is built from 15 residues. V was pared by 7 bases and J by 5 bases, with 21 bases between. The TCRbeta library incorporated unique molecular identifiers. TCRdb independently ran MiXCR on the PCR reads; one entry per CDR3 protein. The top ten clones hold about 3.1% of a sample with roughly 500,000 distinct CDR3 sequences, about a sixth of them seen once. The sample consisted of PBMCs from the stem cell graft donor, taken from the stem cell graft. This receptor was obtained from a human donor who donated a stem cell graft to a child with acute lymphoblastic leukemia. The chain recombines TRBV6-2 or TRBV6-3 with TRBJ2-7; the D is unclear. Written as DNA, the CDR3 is TGTGCCAGCATCCTCCAGCGTGTGGGGTTCGACGAGCAGTACTTC. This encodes CASILQRVGFDEQYF.